The T cell receptor beta chain under discussion was sequenced for a study of blood T cell repertoires in COVID-19. Generated by immunoSEQ multiplex PCR, the TCRdb table keeps only in-frame clones and is missing some. Of about 480,000 clones in the sample, 88% were seen once. Trimming removed 1 base from V and 7 bases from J, with 13 bases in between. Germline-derived CDR1 and CDR2 are SGHVS and FNYEAQ. CDR3 length: 14 amino acids. Sequenced material: PBMCs or T cells enriched from blood (not recorded which). The receptor comes from a woman aged 35 to 49 who had recovered from COVID-19. The chain combines TRBV7-6 with TRBJ1-2, with D possibly being TRBD1 (6 bases). CDR3 residues: CASSLEGGLGGYTF. The CDR3 DNA sequence: TGTGCCAGCAGCTTAGAAGGGGGTCTCGGTGGCTACACCTTC.